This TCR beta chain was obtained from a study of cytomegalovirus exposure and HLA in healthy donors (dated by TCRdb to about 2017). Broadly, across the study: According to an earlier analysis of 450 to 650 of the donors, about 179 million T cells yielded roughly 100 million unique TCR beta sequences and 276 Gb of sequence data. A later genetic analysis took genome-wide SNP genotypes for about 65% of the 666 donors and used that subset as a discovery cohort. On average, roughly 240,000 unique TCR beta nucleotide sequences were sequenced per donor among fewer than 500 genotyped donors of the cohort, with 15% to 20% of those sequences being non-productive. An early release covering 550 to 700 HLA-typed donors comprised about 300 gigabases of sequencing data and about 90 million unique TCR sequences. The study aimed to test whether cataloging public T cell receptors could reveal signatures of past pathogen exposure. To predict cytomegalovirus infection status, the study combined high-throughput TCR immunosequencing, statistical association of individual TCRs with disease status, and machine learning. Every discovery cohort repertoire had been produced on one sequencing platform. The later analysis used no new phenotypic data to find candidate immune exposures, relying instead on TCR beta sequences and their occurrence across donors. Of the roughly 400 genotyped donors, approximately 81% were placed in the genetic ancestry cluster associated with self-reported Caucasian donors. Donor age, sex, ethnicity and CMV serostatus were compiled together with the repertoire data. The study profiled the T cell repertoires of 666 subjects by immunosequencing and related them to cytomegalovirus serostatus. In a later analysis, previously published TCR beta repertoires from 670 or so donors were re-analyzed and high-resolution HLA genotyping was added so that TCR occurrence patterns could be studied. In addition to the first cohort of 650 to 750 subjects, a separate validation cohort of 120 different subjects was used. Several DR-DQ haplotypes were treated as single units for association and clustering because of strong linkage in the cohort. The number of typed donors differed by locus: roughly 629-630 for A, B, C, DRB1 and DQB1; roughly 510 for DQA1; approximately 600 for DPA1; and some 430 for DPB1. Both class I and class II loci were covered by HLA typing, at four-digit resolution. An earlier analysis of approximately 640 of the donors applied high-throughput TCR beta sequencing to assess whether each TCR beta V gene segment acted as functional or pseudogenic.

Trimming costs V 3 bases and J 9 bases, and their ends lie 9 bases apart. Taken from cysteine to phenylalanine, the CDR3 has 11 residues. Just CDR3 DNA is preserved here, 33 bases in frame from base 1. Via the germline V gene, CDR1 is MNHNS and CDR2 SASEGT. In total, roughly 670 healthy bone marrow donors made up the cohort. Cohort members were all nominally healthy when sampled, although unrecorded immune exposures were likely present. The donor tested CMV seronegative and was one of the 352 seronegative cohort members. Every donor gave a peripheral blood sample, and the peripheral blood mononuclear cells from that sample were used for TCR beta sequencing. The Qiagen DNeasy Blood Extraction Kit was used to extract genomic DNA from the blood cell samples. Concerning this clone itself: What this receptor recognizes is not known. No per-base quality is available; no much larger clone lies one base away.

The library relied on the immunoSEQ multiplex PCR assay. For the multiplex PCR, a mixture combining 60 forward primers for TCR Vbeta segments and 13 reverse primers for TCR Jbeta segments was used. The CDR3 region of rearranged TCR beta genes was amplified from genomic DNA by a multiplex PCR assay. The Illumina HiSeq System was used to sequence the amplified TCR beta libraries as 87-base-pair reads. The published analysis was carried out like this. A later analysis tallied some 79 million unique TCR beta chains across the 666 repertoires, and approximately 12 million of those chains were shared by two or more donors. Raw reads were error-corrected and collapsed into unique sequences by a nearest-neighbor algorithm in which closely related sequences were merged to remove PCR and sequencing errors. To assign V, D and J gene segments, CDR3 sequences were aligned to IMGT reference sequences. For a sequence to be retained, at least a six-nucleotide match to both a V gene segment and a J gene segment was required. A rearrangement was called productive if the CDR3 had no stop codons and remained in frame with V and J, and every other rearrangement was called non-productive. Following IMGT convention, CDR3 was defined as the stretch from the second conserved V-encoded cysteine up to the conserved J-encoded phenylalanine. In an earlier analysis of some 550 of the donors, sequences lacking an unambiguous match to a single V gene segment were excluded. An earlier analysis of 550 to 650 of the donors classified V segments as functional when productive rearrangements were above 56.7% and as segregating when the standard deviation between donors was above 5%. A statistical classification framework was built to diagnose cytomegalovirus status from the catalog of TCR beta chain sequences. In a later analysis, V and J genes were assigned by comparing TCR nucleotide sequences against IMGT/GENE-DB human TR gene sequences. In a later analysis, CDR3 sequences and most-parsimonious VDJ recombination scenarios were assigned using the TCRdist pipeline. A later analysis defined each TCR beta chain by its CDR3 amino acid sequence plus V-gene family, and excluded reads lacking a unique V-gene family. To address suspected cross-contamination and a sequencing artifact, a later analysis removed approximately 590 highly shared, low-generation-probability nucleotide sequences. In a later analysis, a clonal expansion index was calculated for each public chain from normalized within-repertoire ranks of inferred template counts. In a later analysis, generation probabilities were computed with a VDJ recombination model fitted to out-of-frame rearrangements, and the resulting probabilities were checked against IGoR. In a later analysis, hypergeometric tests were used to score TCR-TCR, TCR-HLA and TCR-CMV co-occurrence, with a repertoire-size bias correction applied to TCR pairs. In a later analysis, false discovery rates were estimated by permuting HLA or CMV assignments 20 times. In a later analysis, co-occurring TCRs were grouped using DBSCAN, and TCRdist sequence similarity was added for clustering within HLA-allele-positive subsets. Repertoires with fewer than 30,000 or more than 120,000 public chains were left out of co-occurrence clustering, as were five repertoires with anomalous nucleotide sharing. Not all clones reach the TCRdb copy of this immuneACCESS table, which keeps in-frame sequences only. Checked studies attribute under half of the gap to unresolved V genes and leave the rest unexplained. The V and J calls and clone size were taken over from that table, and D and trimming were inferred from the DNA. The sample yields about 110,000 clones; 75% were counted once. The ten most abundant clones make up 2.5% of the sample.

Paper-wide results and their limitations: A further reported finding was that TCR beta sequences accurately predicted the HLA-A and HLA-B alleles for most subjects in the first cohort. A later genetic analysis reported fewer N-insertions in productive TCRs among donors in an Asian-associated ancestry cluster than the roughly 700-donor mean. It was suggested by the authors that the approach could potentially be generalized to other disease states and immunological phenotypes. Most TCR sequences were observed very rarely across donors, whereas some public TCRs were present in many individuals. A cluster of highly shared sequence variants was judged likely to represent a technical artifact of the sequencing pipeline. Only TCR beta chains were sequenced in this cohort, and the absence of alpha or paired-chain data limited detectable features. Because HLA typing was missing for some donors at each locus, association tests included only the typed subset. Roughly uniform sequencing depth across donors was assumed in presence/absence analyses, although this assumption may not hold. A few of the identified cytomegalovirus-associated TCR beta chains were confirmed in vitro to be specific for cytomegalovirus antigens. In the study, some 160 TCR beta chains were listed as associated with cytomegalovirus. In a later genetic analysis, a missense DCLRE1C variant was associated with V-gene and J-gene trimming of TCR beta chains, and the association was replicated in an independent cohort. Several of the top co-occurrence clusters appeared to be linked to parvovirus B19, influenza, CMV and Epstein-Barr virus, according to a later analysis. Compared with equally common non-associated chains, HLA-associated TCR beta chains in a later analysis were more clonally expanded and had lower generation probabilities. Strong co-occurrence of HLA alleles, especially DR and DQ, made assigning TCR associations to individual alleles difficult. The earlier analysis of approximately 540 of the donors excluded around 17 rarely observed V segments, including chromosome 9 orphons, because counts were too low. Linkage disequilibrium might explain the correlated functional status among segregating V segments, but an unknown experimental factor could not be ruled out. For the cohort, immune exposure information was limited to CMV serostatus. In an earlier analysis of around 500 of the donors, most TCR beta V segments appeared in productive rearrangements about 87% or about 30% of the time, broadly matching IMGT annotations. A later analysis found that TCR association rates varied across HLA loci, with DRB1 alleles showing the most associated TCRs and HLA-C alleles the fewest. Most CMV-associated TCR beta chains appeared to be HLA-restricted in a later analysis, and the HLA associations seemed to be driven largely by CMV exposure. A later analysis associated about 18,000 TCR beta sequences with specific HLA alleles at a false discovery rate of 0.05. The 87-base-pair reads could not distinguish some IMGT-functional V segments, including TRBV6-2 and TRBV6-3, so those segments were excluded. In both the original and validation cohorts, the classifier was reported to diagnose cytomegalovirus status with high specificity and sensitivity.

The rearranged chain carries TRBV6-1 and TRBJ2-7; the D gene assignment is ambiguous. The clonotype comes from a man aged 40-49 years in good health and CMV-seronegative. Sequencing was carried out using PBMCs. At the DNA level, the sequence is TGTGCCAGCAGTGACACTCGCGGGCAGTACTTC. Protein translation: CASSDTRGQYF.